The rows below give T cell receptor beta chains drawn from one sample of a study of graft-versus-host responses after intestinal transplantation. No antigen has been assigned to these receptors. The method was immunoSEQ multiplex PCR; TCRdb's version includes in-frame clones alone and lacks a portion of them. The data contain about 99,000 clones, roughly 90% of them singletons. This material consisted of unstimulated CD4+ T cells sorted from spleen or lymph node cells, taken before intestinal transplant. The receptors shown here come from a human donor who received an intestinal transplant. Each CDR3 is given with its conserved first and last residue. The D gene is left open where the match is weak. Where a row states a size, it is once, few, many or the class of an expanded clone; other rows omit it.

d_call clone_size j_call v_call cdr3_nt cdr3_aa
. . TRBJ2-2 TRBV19 TGTGCCAGTAGTACAACAGGGATCACCGGGGAGCTGTTTTTT CASSTTGITGELFF
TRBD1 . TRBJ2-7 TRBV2 TGTGCCAGCAGTGAGATCAGGGGGCTATACGAGCAGTACTTC CASSEIRGLYEQYF
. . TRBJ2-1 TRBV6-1 TGTGCCAGCAGTGGAGTCGGATCCTACAATGAGCAGTTCTTC CASSGVGSYNEQFF
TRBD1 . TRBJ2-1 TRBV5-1 TGCGCCAGCTCCGGACAGGGGGTCAATGAGCAGTTCTTC CASSGQGVNEQFF
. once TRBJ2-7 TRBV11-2 TGTGCCAGCAGCTTAGGCAGGCACGAGCAGTACTTC CASSLGRHEQYF
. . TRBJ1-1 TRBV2 TGTGCCAGCACCAGAACCCCCGCCCGAGCTTTCTTT CASTRTPARAFF
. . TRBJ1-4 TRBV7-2 TGTGCCAGCAGCAGGCAGACAGGAGACAATGAAAAACTGTTTTTT CASSRQTGDNEKLFF
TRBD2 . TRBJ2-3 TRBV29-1 TGCAGCGCCTTAGCGGGGGGGACCACAGATACGCAGTATTTT CSALAGGTTDTQYF
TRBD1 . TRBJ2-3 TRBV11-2 TGTGCCAGCAGCCGGGACAGGGGCGCAGATACGCAGTATTTT CASSRDRGADTQYF
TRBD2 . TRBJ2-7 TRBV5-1 TGCGCCAGCAGCTTGGGGTTAGCGGGAGCTATTACCTCCTACGAGCAGTACTTC CASSLGLAGAITSYEQYF
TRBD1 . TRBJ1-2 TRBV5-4 TGTGCCAGCAGCTTGGCCGGCAGGGGGCGTCTCTATGGCTACACCTTC CASSLAGRGRLYGYTF
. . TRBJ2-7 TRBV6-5 TGTGCCAGCAGTCCGGGACTTAGCTACGAGCAGTACTTC CASSPGLSYEQYF
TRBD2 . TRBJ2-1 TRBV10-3 TGTGCCATCAGTGAGGCTAGCGGGGGTGGTAATGAGCAGTTCTTC CAISEASGGGNEQFF
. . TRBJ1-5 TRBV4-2 TGTGCCAGCAGCAAAGACTCCCAGTATAGCAATCAGCCCCAGCATTTT CASSKDSQYSNQPQHF
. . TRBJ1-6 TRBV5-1 TGCGCCAGCAGCTTGGCCGATTTGAGGAATTCACCCCTCCACTTT CASSLADLRNSPLHF
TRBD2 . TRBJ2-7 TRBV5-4 TGTGCCAGCAGCCTCTTACTAGCGGGAGTGAGCTACGAGCAGTACTTC CASSLLLAGVSYEQYF
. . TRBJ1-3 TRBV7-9 TGTGCCAGCAGCTTAGGGAACCGTGGAAACACCATATATTTT CASSLGNRGNTIYF
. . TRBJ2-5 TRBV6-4 TGTGCCAGCAGCCTACAGGACTTGGAGACCCAGTACTTC CASSLQDLETQYF
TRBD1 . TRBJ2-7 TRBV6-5 TGTGCCAGCAGTTACGCTCCGGGACAGGGGGTCTACGAGCAGTACTTC CASSYAPGQGVYEQYF
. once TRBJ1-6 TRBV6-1 TGTGCCAGCAAGGGCAGGGTAGAGTCACCCCTCCACTTT CASKGRVESPLHF
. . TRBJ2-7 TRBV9 TGTGCCAGCAGCGCACACACCACGGCCTCTATGACGGAGCAGTACTTC CASSAHTTASMTEQYF
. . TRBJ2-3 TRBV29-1 TGCAGCGTTGGGGTAACAGACACAGATACGCAGTATTTT CSVGVTDTDTQYF
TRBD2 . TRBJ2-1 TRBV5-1 TGCGCCAGCAGCATTGGTAGCGGGGCATACAATGAGCAGTTCTTC CASSIGSGAYNEQFF
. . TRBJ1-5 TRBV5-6 TGTGCCAGCAGCCTTACAGGTGGCAATCAGCCCCAGCATTTT CASSLTGGNQPQHF
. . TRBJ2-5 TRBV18 TGTGCCAGCTCACCCGTCAGGGAGCCCCGCCAAGAGACCCAGTACTTC CASSPVREPRQETQYF
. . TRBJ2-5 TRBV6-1 TGTGCGAGCAGGCCAGGGGTGGTTGAGACCCAGTACTTC CASRPGVVETQYF
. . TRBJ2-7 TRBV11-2 TGTGCCAGCACCCCCCTGGCGGGAATGCACTACGAGCAGTACTTC CASTPLAGMHYEQYF
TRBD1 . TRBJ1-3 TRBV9 TGTGCCAGCAGCGTGGGACAGGGGGCTTCTGGAAACACCATATATTTT CASSVGQGASGNTIYF
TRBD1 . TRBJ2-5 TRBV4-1 TGCGCCAGCAGCCAAAAAGAGGGGACAGGGGGAAACCAAGCCAAAGAGACCCAGTACTTC CASSQKEGTGGNQAKETQYF
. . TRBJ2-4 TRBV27 TGTGCCAGCAGTTCCAATAGGGCAATTCAGGGGCGCTGGGGGGAAAACATTCAGTACTTC CASSSNRAIQGRWGENIQYF
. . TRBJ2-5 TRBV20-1 TGCAGTGCTAGTTGGGGGACCCAGTACTTC CSASWGTQYF
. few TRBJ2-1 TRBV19 TGTGCCAGTAGTATCCGACAGGTCAATGAGCAGTTCTTC CASSIRQVNEQFF
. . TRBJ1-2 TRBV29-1 TGCAGCGTTGTATCGGGGAACTATGGCTACACCTTC CSVVSGNYGYTF
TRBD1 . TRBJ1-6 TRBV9 TGTGCCACCTCCCGGGACAGGGATTATTCACCCCTCCACTTT CATSRDRDYSPLHF
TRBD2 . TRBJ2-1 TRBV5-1 TGCGCCAGCAGCCTGGGACTAGCGGGTAATGAGCAGTTCTTC CASSLGLAGNEQFF
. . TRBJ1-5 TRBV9 TGTGCCAGCAGCGTAGCAGGGCTAAGCAATCAGCCCCAGCATTTT CASSVAGLSNQPQHF
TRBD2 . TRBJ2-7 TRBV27 TGTGCCAGCAGTTCTAGACTAGCGGGAGACTACGAGCAGTACTTC CASSSRLAGDYEQYF
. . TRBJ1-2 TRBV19 TGTGCCAGTAGTATGGGCCTCAACTATGGCTACACCTTC CASSMGLNYGYTF
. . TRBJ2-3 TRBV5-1 TGCGCCAGCAGCTTTGACCGGGTTGGCACAGATACGCAGTATTTT CASSFDRVGTDTQYF
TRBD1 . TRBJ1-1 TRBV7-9 TGTGCCAGCACCTTTAGCCCGTACAGGGGGCGAACTGAAGCTTTCTTT CASTFSPYRGRTEAFF
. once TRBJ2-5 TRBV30 TGTGCCTGGAGTCGTCGGGTCCAAGAGACCCAGTACTTC CAWSRRVQETQYF
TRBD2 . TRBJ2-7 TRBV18 TGTGCCAGCTCAATAGGACTAGCGGGCTCCTACGAGCAGTACTTC CASSIGLAGSYEQYF
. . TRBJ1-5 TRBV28 TGTGCCAGCACCCCCCGGGTGGGGGTTCAGCCCCAGCATTTT CASTPRVGVQPQHF
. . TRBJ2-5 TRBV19 TGTGCCAGTAGTATCGGAGGGAGAGAGACCCAGTACTTC CASSIGGRETQYF
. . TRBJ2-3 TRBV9 TGTGCCAGCAGCGTAGATCTCACAGATACGCAGTATTTT CASSVDLTDTQYF
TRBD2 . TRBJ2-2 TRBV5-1 TGCGCCAGCAGCTACGGTTCTAGCGGGATCGGGGGGGAGCTGTTTTTT CASSYGSSGIGGELFF
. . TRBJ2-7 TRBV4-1 TGCGCCAGCAGCCAATTCCCTCCCGCGGATTACGAGCAGTACTTC CASSQFPPADYEQYF
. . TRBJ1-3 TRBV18 TGTGCCAGCTCACCACCGGGTACTGGAAACACCATATATTTT CASSPPGTGNTIYF
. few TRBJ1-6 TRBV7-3 TGTGCCAGCAGCCCTGGACAGCCGGACTCACCCCTCCACTTT CASSPGQPDSPLHF